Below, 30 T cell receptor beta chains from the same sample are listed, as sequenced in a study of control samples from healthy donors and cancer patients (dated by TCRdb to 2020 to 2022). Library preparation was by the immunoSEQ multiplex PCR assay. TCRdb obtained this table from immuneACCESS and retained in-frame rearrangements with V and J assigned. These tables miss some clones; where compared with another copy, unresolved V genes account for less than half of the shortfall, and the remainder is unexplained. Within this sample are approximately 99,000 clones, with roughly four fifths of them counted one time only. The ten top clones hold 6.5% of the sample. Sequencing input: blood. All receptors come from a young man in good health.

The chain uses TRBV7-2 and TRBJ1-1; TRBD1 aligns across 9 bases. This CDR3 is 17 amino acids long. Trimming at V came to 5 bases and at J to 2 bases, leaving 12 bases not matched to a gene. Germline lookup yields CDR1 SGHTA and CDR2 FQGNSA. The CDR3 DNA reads TGTGCCAGCAGCCCAGGGACAGGGATCTGGGTTAACACTGAAGCTTTCTTT. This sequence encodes CASSPGTGIWVNTEAFF.

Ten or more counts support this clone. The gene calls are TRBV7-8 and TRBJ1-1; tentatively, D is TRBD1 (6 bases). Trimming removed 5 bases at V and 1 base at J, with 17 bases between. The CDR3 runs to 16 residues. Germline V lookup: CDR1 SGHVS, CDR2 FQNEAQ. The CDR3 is CASSPPWQGSNTEAFF. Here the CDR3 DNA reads TGTGCCAGCAGCCCCCCTTGGCAGGGGTCGAACACTGAAGCTTTCTTT.

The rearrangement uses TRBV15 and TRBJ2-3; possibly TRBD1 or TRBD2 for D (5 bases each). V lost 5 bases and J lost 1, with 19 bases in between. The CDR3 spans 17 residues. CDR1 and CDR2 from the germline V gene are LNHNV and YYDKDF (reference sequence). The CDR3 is CATSPGLALGGTDTQYF. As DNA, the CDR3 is TGTGCCACCAGCCCAGGGCTCGCATTGGGGGGCACAGATACGCAGTATTTT.

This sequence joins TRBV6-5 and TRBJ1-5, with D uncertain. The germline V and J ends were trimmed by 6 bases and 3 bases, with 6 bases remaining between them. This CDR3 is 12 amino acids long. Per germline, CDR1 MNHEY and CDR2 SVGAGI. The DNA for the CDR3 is TGTGCCAGCAGGGGTAACAATCAGCCCCAGCATTTT. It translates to CASRGNNQPQHF.

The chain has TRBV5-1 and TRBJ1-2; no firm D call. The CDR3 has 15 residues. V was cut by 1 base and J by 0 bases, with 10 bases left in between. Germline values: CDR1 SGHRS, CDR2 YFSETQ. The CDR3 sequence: CASSLINGANYGYTF. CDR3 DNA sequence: TGCGCCAGCAGCTTGATTAATGGAGCTAACTATGGCTACACCTTC.

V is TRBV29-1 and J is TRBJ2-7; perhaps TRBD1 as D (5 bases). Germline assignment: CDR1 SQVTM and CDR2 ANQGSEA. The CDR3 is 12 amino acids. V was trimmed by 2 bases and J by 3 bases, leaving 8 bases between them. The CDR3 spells CSVELQGYEQYF. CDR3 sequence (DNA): TGCAGCGTTGAACTCCAGGGCTACGAGCAGTACTTC.

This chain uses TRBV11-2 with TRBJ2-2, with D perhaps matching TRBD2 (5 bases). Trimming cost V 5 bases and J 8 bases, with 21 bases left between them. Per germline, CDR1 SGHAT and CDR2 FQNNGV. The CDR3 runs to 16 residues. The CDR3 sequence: CASSPTPRAASGELFF. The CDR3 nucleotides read TGTGCCAGCAGCCCTACCCCGCGGGCAGCCTCGGGGGAGCTGTTTTTT.

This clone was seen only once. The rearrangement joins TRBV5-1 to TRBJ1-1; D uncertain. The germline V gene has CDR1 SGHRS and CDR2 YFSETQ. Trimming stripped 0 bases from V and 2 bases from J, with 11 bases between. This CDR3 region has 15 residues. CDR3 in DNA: TGCGCCAGCAGCTTGGGAGGAGTTCAAAACACTGAAGCTTTCTTT. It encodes CASSLGGVQNTEAFF.

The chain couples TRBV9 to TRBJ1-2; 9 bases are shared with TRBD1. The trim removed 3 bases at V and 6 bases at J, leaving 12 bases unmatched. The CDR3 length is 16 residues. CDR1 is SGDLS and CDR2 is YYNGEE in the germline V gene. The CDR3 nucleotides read TGTGCCAGCAGCGCGAACAACAGGGGGCCCGGTGATGGCTACACCTTC. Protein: CASSANNRGPGDGYTF. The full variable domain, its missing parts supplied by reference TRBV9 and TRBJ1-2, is DSGVTQTPKHLITATGQRVTLRCSPRSGDLSVYWYQQSLDQGLQFLIQYYNGEERAKGNILERFSAQQFPDLHSELNLSSLELGDSALYFCASSANNRGPGDGYTFGSGTRLTVV.

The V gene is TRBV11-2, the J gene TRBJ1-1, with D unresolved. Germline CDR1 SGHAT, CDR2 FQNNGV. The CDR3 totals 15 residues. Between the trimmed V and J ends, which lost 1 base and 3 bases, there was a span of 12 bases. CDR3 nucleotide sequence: TGTGCCAGCAGCTTAGGGTCACCTCGGCACACTGAAGCTTTCTTT. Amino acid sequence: CASSLGSPRHTEAFF.

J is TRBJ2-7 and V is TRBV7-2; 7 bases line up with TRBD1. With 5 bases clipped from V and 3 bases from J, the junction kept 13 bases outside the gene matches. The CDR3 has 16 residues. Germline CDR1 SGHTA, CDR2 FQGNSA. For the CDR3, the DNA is TGTGCCAGCAGCCCAGACCCCGGGACAGCCATCTACGAGCAGTACTTC. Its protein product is CASSPDPGTAIYEQYF. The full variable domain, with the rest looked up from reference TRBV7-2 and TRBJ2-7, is GAGVSQSPSNKVTEKGKDVELRCDPISGHTALYWYRQSLGQGLEFLIYFQGNSAPDKSGLPSDRFSAERTGGSVSTLTIQRTQQEDSAVYLCASSPDPGTAIYEQYFGPGTRLTVT.

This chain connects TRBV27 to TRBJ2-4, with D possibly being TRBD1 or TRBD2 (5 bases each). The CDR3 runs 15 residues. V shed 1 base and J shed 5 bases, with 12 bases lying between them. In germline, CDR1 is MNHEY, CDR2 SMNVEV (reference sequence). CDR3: CASSLFPRDQNIQYF. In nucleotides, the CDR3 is TGTGCCAGCAGTTTATTCCCCAGGGACCAAAACATTCAGTACTTC.

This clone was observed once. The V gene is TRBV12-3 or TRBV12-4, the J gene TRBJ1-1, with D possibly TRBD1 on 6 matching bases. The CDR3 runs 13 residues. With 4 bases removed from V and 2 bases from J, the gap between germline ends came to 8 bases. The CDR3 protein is CASSWTANTEAFF. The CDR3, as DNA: TGTGCCAGCAGTTGGACAGCCAACACTGAAGCTTTCTTT.

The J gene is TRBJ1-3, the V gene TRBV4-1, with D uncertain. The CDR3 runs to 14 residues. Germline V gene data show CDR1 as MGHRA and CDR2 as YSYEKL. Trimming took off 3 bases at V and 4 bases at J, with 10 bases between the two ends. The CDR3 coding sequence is TGCGCCAGCAGCCAGGTCTTGCCGGGAAACACCATATATTTT. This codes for CASSQVLPGNTIYF.

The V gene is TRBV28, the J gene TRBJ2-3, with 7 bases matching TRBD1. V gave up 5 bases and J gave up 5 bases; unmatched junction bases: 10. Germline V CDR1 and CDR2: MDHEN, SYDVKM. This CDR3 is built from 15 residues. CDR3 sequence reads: CASSPGQVERDTQYF. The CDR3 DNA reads TGTGCCAGCAGTCCCGGACAGGTCGAAAGAGATACGCAGTATTTT. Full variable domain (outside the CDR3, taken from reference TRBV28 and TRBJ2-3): DVKVTQSSRYLVKRTGEKVFLECVQDMDHENMFWYRQDPGLGLRLIYFSYDVKMKEKGDIPEGYSVSREKKERFSLILESASTNQTSMYLCASSPGQVERDTQYFGPGTRLTVL.

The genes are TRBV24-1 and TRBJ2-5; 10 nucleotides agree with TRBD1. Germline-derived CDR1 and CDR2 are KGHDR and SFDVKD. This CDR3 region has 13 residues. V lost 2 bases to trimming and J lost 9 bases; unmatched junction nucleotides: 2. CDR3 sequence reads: CATSDSGQGAQYF. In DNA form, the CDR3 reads TGTGCCACCAGTGATTCCGGACAGGGGGCCCAGTACTTC.

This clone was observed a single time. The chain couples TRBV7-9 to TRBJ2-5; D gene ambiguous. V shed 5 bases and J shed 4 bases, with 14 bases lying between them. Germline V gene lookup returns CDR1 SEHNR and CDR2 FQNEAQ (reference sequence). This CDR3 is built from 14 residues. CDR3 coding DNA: TGTGCCAGCAGCCCCCGAGGCAGTCCAGAGACCCAGTACTTC. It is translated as CASSPRGSPETQYF.

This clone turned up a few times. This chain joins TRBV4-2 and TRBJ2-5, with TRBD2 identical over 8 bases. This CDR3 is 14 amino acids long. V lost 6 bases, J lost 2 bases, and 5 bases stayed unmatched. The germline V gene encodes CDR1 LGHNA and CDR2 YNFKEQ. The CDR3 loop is CASSTGGPQETQYF. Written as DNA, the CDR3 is TGTGCCAGCAGTACGGGGGGGCCACAAGAGACCCAGTACTTC.

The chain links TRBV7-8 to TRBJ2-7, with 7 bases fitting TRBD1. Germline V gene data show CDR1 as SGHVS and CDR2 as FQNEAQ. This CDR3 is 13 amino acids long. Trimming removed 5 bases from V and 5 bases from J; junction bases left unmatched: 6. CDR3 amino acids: CASSLYRGHEQYF. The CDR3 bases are TGTGCCAGCAGCCTCTACAGGGGACACGAGCAGTACTTC.

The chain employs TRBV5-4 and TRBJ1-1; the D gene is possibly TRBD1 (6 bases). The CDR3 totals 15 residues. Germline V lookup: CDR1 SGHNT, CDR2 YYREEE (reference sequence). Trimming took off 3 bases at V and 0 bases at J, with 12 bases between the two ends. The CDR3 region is CASSWDTGVNTEAFF. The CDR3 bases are TGTGCCAGCAGCTGGGACACTGGGGTGAACACTGAAGCTTTCTTT.

The CDR3 region is CASSALREIGSEGYTF. CDR3 in DNA: TGTGCCAGCAGCGCGCTCAGGGAGATCGGGTCCGAGGGCTACACCTTC. The chain recombines TRBV9 with TRBJ1-2; a possible D gene is TRBD1 (5 bases). Germline assignment: CDR1 SGDLS and CDR2 YYNGEE. This CDR3 contains 16 residues. Trimming removed 3 bases at V and 8 bases at J, with 23 bases between.

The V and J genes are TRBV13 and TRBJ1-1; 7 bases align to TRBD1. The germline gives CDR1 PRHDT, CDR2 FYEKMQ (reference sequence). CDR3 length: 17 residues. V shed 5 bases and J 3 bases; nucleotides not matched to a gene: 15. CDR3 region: CASSASQGLRSHTEAFF. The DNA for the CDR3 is TGTGCCAGCAGCGCGTCACAGGGGTTGCGAAGTCACACTGAAGCTTTCTTT.

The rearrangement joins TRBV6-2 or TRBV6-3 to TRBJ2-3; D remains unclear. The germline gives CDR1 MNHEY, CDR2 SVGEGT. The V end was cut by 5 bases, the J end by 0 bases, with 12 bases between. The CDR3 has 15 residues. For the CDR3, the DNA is TGTGCCAGCAGTCCCCGTGGCTCTAGCACAGATACGCAGTATTTT. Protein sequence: CASSPRGSSTDTQYF.

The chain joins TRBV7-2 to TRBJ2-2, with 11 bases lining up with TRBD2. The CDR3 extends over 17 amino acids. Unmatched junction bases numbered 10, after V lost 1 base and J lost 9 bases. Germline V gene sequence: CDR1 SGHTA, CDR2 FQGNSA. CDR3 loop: CASSLVGLAGGVRELFF. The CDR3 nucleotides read TGTGCCAGCAGCTTAGTGGGGCTAGCGGGGGGCGTCCGGGAGCTGTTTTTT.

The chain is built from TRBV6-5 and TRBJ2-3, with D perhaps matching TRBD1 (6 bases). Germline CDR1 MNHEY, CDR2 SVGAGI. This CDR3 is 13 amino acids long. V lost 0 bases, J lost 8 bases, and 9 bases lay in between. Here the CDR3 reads CASSYSFRGTQYF. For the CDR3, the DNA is TGTGCCAGCAGTTACTCGTTCAGGGGTACGCAGTATTTT.

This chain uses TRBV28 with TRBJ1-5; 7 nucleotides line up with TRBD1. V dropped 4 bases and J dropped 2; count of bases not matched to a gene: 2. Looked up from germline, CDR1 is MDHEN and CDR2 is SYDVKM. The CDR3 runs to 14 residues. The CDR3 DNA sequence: TGTGCCAGCAGTTGGACAGGAGGCAATCAGCCCCAGCATTTT. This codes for CASSWTGGNQPQHF. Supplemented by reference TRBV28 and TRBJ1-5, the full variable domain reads DVKVTQSSRYLVKRTGEKVFLECVQDMDHENMFWYRQDPGLGLRLIYFSYDVKMKEKGDIPEGYSVSREKKERFSLILESASTNQTSMYLCASSWTGGNQPQHFGDGTRLSIL.

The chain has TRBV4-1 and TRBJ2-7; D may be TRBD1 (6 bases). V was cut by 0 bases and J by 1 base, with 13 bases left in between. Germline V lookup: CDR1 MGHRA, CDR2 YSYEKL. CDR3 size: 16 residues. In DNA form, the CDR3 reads TGCGCCAGCAGCCAAGATGACAGGAGTATATCCTACGAGCAGTACTTC. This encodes CASSQDDRSISYEQYF.

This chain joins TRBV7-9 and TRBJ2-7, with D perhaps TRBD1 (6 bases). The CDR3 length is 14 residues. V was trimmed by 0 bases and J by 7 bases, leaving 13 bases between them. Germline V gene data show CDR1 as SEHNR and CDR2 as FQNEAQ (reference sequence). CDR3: CASSLARPQGEQYF. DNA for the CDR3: TGTGCCAGCAGCTTAGCCAGGCCCCAGGGGGAGCAGTACTTC.

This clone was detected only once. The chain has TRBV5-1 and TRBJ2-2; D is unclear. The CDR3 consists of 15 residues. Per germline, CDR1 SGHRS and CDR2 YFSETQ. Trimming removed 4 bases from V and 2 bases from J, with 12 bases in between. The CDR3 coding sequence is TGCGCCAGCAGCATTGGGGAATCAAACACCGGGGAGCTGTTTTTT. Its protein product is CASSIGESNTGELFF.

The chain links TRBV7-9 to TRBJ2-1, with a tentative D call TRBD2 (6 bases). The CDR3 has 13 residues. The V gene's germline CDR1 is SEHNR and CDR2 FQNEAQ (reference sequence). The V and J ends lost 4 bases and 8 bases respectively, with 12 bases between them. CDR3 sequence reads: CASSSYGGDEQFF. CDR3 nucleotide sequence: TGTGCCAGCAGCTCTTACGGAGGGGATGAGCAGTTCTTC.